A selection of T cell receptor beta chains follows, all from one sample in a study of shared clonotypes between healthy human individuals. Some clones are missing from TCRdb's copy, which holds only in-frame ones; the method was immunoSEQ multiplex PCR. The sample carries about 1.1 million clones, 70% to 80% recorded once. Sequenced: memory CD4+ T cells from PBMCs. These receptors all come from a man between 18 and 35 years old in good health. Some clones in this sample may be carry-over from other donors' samples. CDR3s include the opening cysteine and the closing phenylalanine or tryptophan. A D gene is named only where the DNA matches it firmly. A clone size is listed for some rows: how often the clone was seen (once, few, many), or a class if it is expanded.

>TRBV5-1|.|.|TRBJ1-1
CASSELNTEAFF
TGCGCCAGCAGCGAGTTGAACACTGAAGCTTTCTTT
>TRBV6-5|.|.|TRBJ2-3
CASIPPVDTQYF
TGTGCCAGCATTCCCCCGGTGGATACGCAGTATTTT
>TRBV29-1|TRBD2|.|TRBJ2-1
CSVEDQGGRRTSGNRPYNEQFF
TGCAGCGTTGAAGATCAGGGGGGGCGTAGGACTAGCGGGAATCGGCCATACAATGAGCAGTTCTTC
>TRBV14|.|.|TRBJ2-5
CASSQDARIWETQYF
TGTGCCAGCAGCCAAGATGCCCGGATATGGGAGACCCAGTACTTC
>TRBV7-2|.|.|TRBJ2-7
CASSPGLRREQYF
TGTGCCAGCAGCCCGGGACTTCGGAGGGAGCAGTACTTC
>TRBV9|.|.|TRBJ1-3
CASSMGDGANGNTIYF
TGTGCCAGCAGCATGGGAGACGGGGCGAACGGAAACACCATATATTTT
>TRBV7-3|TRBD2|.|TRBJ2-2
CASSSRGLAGAGELFF
TGTGCCAGCAGCTCCCGGGGACTAGCGGGAGCTGGGGAGCTGTTTTTT
>TRBV18|.|few|TRBJ2-3
CASSPPVDDTQYF
TGTGCCAGCTCACCACCGGTGGACGATACGCAGTATTTT
>TRBV28|.|.|TRBJ2-7
CASSLPGSLQMQYF
TGTGCCAGCAGTCTACCGGGATCCCTGCAAATGCAGTACTTC
>TRBV5-1|TRBD2|few|TRBJ2-7
CASSEVTGGSYEQYF
TGCGCCAGCAGTGAGGTAACGGGAGGTTCCTACGAGCAGTACTTC
>TRBV2|.|once|TRBJ2-1
CASMKRSSYNEQFF
TGTGCCAGCATGAAGCGCAGCTCCTACAATGAGCAGTTCTTC
>TRBV5-1|.|.|TRBJ2-2
CASSLVQVGTGELFF
TGCGCCAGCAGCTTGGTGCAGGTGGGCACCGGGGAGCTGTTTTTT
>TRBV10-3|.|.|TRBJ2-3
CAISESSGRALSDTQYF
TGTGCCATCAGTGAGTCGAGCGGGCGGGCGTTGTCAGATACGCAGTATTTT
>TRBV28|.|.|TRBJ1-1
CATGTGGGVTEAFF
TGTGCCACTGGGACTGGGGGTGGGGTCACTGAAGCTTTCTTT
>TRBV10-3|.|.|TRBJ1-2
CAISERQLPIGYTF
TGTGCCATCAGTGAAAGACAGTTACCTATAGGCTACACCTTC
>TRBV7-2|TRBD1|.|TRBJ1-1
CASSPSGTAYTEAFF
TGTGCCAGCAGCCCCAGCGGGACAGCTTACACTGAAGCTTTCTTT
>TRBV28|TRBD2|.|TRBJ2-7
CASSLWSASGRAVPSVPYEQYF
TGTGCCAGCAGTTTATGGTCGGCTAGCGGGAGGGCCGTCCCCTCTGTACCCTACGAGCAGTACTTC
>TRBV7-9|.|.|TRBJ1-3
CASSSQGGNTIYF
TGTGCCAGCAGCTCCCAGGGGGGAAACACCATATATTTT